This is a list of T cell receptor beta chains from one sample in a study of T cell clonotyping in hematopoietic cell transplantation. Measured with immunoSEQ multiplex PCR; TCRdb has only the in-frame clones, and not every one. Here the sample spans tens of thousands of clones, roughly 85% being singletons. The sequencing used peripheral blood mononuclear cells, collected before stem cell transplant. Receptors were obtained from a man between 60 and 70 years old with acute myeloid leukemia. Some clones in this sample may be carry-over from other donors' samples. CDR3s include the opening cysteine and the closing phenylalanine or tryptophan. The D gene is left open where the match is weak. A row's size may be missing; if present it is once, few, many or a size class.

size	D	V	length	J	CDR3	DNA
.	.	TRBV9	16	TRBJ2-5	CASSPSEGGAMKTQYF	TGTGCCAGCAGCCCCTCCGAGGGGGGGGCTATGAAGACCCAGTACTTC
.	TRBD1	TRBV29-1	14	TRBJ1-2	CSVEPDRRNYGYTF	TGCAGCGTTGAACCGGACAGGAGGAACTATGGCTACACCTTC
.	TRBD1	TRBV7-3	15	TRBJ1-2	CASSLMVLGQGSYTF	TGTGCCAGCAGCTTAATGGTGTTGGGACAGGGGAGCTACACCTTC
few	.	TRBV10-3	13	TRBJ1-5	CAISESTRQPQHF	TGTGCCATCAGTGAGTCGACTCGTCAGCCCCAGCATTTT
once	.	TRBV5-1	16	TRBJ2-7	CASSGGQGLRAYEQYF	TGCGCCAGCAGCGGAGGTCAGGGGCTCAGGGCTTACGAGCAGTACTTC
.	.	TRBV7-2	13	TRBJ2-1	CASSLDSYNEQFF	TGTGCCAGCAGCTTAGACAGCTACAATGAGCAGTTCTTC
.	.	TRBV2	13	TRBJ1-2	CASSDPRAGGYTF	TGTGCCAGCAGTGACCCCAGGGCCGGGGGCTACACCTTC
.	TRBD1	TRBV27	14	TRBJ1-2	CASNPGQGARGYTF	TGTGCCAGCAACCCGGGACAGGGGGCTCGCGGCTACACCTTC
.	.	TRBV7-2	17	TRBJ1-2	CASSLVGPTGSDYGYTF	TGTGCCAGCAGCTTAGTGGGACCGACGGGATCGGACTATGGCTACACCTTC
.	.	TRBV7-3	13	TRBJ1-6	CASSMRGDSPLHF	TGTGCCAGCAGTATGAGAGGTGATTCACCCCTCCACTTT
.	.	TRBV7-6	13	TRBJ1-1	CASSLRGGTEAFF	TGTGCCAGCAGCTTGCGAGGAGGCACTGAAGCTTTCTTT
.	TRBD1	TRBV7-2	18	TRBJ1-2	CASSLDPSGQGTNYGYTF	TGTGCCAGCAGCTTAGATCCCAGCGGACAGGGGACTAACTATGGCTACACCTTC
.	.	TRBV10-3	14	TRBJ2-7	CAITWAIDSYEQYF	TGTGCCATCACCTGGGCTATAGACTCCTACGAGCAGTACTTC
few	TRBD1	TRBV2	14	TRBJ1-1	CASSGQGANTEAFF	TGTGCCAGCAGCGGACAGGGGGCGAACACTGAAGCTTTCTTT
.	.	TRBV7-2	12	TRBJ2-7	CASSSGVGEQYF	TGTGCCAGCAGCTCCGGGGTGGGGGAGCAGTACTTC
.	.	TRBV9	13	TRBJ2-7	CASSVAGLPEQYF	TGTGCCAGCAGCGTAGCGGGACTTCCCGAGCAGTACTTC
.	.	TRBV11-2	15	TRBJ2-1	CASSLTPLGRNEQFF	TGTGCCAGCAGCTTAACCCCGCTGGGACGCAATGAGCAGTTCTTC
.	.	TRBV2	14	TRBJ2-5	CASSEAGNVETQYF	TGTGCCAGCAGTGAAGCGGGGAACGTGGAGACCCAGTACTTC
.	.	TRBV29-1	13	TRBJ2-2	CSFGAVYTGELFF	TGCAGCTTTGGGGCCGTGTACACCGGGGAGCTGTTTTTT
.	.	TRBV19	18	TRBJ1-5	CASSKWGRRDLGNQPQHF	TGTGCCAGTAGCAAATGGGGCAGGCGAGACCTTGGCAATCAGCCCCAGCATTTT
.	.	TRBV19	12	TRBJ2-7	CASSTGLGEQYF	TGTGCCAGTAGTACCGGACTGGGCGAGCAGTACTTC
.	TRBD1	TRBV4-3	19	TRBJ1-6	CASSQGASTGVSYNSPLHF	TGCGCCAGCAGCCAAGGGGCCTCAACAGGGGTCTCCTATAATTCACCCCTCCACTTT
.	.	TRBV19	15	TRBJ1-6	CASSQPQGKNSPLHF	TGTGCCAGTAGTCAACCCCAGGGGAAAAATTCACCCCTCCACTTT
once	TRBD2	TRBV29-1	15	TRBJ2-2	CSVEGLAGGLGELFF	TGCAGCGTTGAGGGACTAGCGGGGGGGCTAGGGGAGCTGTTTTTT
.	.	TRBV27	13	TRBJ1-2	CASRIQGSGGYTF	TGTGCCAGCAGGATCCAGGGGTCAGGAGGCTACACCTTC
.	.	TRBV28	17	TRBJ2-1	CASSLTGTPGLHNEQFF	TGTGCCAGCAGTTTGACAGGGACCCCTGGACTACACAATGAGCAGTTCTTC
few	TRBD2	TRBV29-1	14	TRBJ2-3	CSVDSGGATDTQYF	TGCAGCGTTGATAGCGGGGGGGCGACAGATACGCAGTATTTT
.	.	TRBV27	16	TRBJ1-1	CASSLRSRDLNTEAFF	TGTGCCAGCAGTTTAAGATCCAGAGACCTTAACACTGAAGCTTTCTTT
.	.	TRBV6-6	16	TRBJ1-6	CASSYSRADDNSPLHF	TGTGCCAGCAGTTACTCCCGGGCAGATGACAATTCACCCCTCCACTTT
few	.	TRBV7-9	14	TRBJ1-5	CASSLGDNNQPQHF	TGTGCCAGCAGTCTAGGGGACAACAATCAGCCCCAGCATTTT
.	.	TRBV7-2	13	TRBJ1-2	CASSPKGTYGYTF	TGTGCCAGCAGCCCCAAAGGCACGTATGGCTACACCTTC
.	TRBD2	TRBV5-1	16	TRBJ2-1	CASTRTSGGNYNEQFF	TGCGCCAGCACCCGGACTAGCGGGGGGAACTACAATGAGCAGTTCTTC
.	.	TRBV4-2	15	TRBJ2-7	CASSQDLGVPYEQYF	TGTGCCAGCAGCCAAGATTTAGGGGTACCCTACGAGCAGTACTTC
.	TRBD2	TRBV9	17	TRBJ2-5	CASSVGSGGAKRETQYF	TGTGCCAGCAGCGTGGGCAGCGGGGGGGCTAAGAGAGAGACCCAGTACTTC
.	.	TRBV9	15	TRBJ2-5	CASSARDGAWETQYF	TGTGCCAGCAGCGCCCGGGACGGGGCCTGGGAGACCCAGTACTTC
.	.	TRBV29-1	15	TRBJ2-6	CSVHPLGSGANVLTF	TGCAGCGTTCACCCTTTGGGCTCTGGGGCCAACGTCCTGACTTTC
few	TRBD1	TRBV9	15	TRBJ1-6	CASSGRDRGNSPLHF	TGTGCCAGCAGCGGACGGGACAGGGGGAATTCACCCCTCCACTTT
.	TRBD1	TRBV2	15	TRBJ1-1	CASERDRGVETEAFF	TGTGCCAGCGAAAGGGACAGGGGGGTAGAGACTGAAGCTTTCTTT
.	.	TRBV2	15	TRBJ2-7	CASSEVAGATHEQYF	TGTGCCAGCAGTGAGGTTGCAGGGGCGACCCACGAGCAGTACTTC
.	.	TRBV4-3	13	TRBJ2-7	CAGSQRLKYEQYF	TGCGCCGGCAGCCAACGCCTCAAATACGAGCAGTACTTC
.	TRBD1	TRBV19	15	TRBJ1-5	CASSKDRESNQPQHF	TGTGCCAGTAGTAAGGACAGGGAAAGCAATCAGCCCCAGCATTTT
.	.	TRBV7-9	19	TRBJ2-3	CASSSTWGGAARITDTQYF	TGTGCCAGCAGCTCAACCTGGGGCGGGGCCGCCCGCATTACAGATACGCAGTATTTT
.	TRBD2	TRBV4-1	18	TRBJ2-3	CASSQDLGTSGNTDTQYF	TGCGCCAGCAGCCAAGATCTCGGGACTAGCGGTAACACAGATACGCAGTATTTT
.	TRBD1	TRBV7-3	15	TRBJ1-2	CASSSDRGSMDGYTF	TGTGCCAGCAGCTCGGACAGGGGAAGTATGGATGGCTACACCTTC
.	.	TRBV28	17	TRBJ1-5	CASSLQFGVLSHQPQHF	TGTGCCAGCAGTTTGCAGTTCGGGGTTTTATCCCATCAGCCCCAGCATTTT
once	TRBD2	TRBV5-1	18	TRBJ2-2	CASSLVFSGGQNTGELFF	TGCGCCAGCAGCTTGGTGTTTAGCGGGGGGCAGAACACCGGGGAGCTGTTTTTT
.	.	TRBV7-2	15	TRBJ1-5	CASSLAGRVRQPQHF	TGTGCCAGCAGCTTAGCGGGGAGGGTCCGTCAGCCCCAGCATTTT
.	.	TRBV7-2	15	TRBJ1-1	CASSLEGGQNTEAFF	TGTGCCAGCAGCTTAGAGGGTGGGCAGAACACTGAAGCTTTCTTT
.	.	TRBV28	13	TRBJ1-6	CASLSSYNSPLHF	TGTGCCAGCCTAAGCTCCTATAATTCACCCCTCCACTTT
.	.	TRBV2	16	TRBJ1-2	CASSEDRHLNLYGYTF	TGTGCCAGCAGTGAAGATAGGCATCTTAACCTATATGGCTACACCTTC
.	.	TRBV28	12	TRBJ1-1	CASSLRNTEAFF	TGTGCCAGCAGTCTAAGGAACACTGAAGCTTTCTTT
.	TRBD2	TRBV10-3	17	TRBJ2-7	CAISPPGGGVPPYEQYF	TGTGCCATCAGCCCCCCCGGCGGGGGGGTCCCACCCTACGAGCAGTACTTC
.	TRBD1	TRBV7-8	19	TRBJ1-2	CASSLVRQGARGSDYGYTF	TGTGCCAGCAGCTTAGTAAGGCAGGGGGCGCGGGGTAGTGACTATGGCTACACCTTC
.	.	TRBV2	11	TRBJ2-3	CASSRSDTQYF	TGTGCCAGCAGCCGCTCAGATACGCAGTATTTT
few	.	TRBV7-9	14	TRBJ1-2	CASSLAGLDDGYTF	TGTGCCAGCAGCTTAGCCGGACTCGACGATGGCTACACCTTC
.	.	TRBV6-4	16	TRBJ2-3	CASSDAAGPSTDTQYF	TGTGCCAGCAGTGACGCGGCGGGGCCTAGCACAGATACGCAGTATTTT
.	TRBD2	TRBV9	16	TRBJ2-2	CASSVVLAGRSGELFF	TGTGCCAGCAGCGTAGTACTAGCGGGCCGGTCCGGGGAGCTGTTTTTT
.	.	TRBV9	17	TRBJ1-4	CASSPPGGRTTNEKLFF	TGTGCCAGCAGCCCCCCCGGGGGGCGGACAACTAATGAAAAACTGTTTTTT
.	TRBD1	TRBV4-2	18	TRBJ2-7	CASSQVPPWDRASYEQYF	TGTGCCAGCAGCCAAGTCCCGCCGTGGGACAGGGCCTCCTACGAGCAGTACTTC